The 25 T cell receptor beta chains listed next were all sequenced from one sample in a study of cytomegalovirus exposure and HLA in healthy donors (dated by TCRdb to the late 2010s). Library creation used the immunoSEQ multiplex PCR assay. TCRdb's version of the immuneACCESS table is confined to in-frame rearrangements and falls short of the full clone set. An unresolved V gene accounts for under half of the shortfall where checked; the remainder is of unknown origin. This sample lists over 150,000 clones; about 90% were detected once. The leading ten clones occupy around 2.7% of the sample. The material sequenced was PBMCs. These TCRs come from a woman aged 18-29 years in good health and CMV-seropositive.

The chain is built from TRBV28 and TRBJ2-4; D is undetermined. V lost 5 bases and J lost 6, with 17 bases in between. This CDR3 has 15 residues. Germline V gene sequence: CDR1 MDHEN, CDR2 SYDVKM. CDR3 nucleotide sequence: TGTGCCAGCAGTGGCCCGCAAAAAGTTGGAAACATTCAGTACTTC. This gives the protein CASSGPQKVGNIQYF.

V gene TRBV4-3 combines with J gene TRBJ1-2, with 9 bases aligning to TRBD1. The CDR3 length is 16 residues. Trimming removed 0 bases from V and 8 bases from J; junction bases left unmatched: 10. Germline CDR1 reads LGHNA; CDR2 reads YSLEER. DNA for the CDR3: TGCGCCAGCAGCCAAGATTACGGGCGGGACAGGGTCGGCTACACCTTC. It specifies CASSQDYGRDRVGYTF.

The chain joins TRBV4-2 to TRBJ2-7; 11 nucleotides align to TRBD1. Germline CDR1 is LGHNA and CDR2 is YNFKEQ. This CDR3 has 14 residues. V was clipped by 2 bases and J by 5 bases; unmatched bases: 2. DNA for the CDR3: TGTGCCAGCAGCCAATGGACAGGGGGCGACGAGCAGTACTTC. Its translation: CASSQWTGGDEQYF.

The rearrangement joins TRBV27 to TRBJ2-3, with TRBD2 matching 12 bases. The germline V gene encodes CDR1 MNHEY and CDR2 SMNVEV (reference sequence). V shed 6 bases and J 2 bases; nucleotides not matched to a gene: 3. The CDR3 loop spans 15 amino acids. This CDR3 is CASSLAGGHTDTQYF. The CDR3 nucleotides are TGTGCCAGCAGCCTAGCGGGAGGGCACACAGATACGCAGTATTTT.

This rearrangement joins TRBV20-1 to TRBJ2-3; the match to TRBD1 covers 7 bases. The germline V gene encodes CDR1 DFQATT and CDR2 SNEGSKA (reference sequence). The CDR3 extends over 11 amino acids. The junction had 4 bases not matched to a gene; V was cut back by 8 bases and J by 5 bases. Here the CDR3 reads CSPQGRDTQYF. CDR3 sequence (DNA): TGCAGTCCACAGGGGAGAGATACGCAGTATTTT.

This chain connects TRBV18 to TRBJ2-1; 9 nucleotides match TRBD2. The CDR3 length is 18 residues. Germline CDR1 is KGHSH and CDR2 is LQKENI. The trim removed 3 bases at V and 2 bases at J, leaving 11 bases unmatched. CDR3 sequence: CASSPPPRAGGPYNEQFF. The DNA for the CDR3 is TGTGCCAGCTCACCTCCCCCTCGGGCGGGGGGGCCCTACAATGAGCAGTTCTTC.

The CDR3 here is CASRPELDEQFF. CDR3 DNA sequence: TGTGCCAGCAGACCGGAGCTGGATGAGCAGTTCTTC. The chain couples TRBV28 to TRBJ2-1, with D unclear. Germline lookup yields CDR1 MDHEN and CDR2 SYDVKM. Trimming cost V 6 bases and J 8 bases, with 11 bases left between them. CDR3 size: 12 residues.

This clone was seen only a few times. The V and J genes are TRBV28 and TRBJ1-5; D unresolved. The CDR3 is made up of 13 amino acids. With 7 bases removed from V and 4 bases from J, the gap between germline ends came to 11 bases. CDR1 is MDHEN, CDR2 SYDVKM, per germline. The CDR3 protein is CASKSGGNQPQHF. CDR3 coding DNA: TGTGCCAGCAAATCAGGAGGGAATCAGCCCCAGCATTTT.

The chain recombines TRBV10-3 with TRBJ1-2, with 8 bases that match TRBD1. Germline V lookup: CDR1 ENHRY, CDR2 SYGVKD. Losses at the gene ends were 3 bases for V and 5 bases for J; bases not matched to a gene: 29. The length of the CDR3 is 22 residues. CDR3: CAISDPRDRLPLTPVTTYGYTF. For the CDR3, the DNA is TGTGCCATCAGTGATCCGAGGGACAGGCTTCCACTAACACCAGTTACAACTTATGGCTACACCTTC.

The rearrangement links TRBV7-2 to TRBJ2-5, with TRBD1 matching 10 bases. J lost 2 bases, V lost 5 bases, and 8 bases had no gene match. The germline gives CDR1 SGHTA, CDR2 FQGNSA. The CDR3 contains 16 residues. This CDR3 is CASSPSGQGIQETQYF. The DNA of the CDR3 is TGTGCCAGCAGCCCGTCGGGACAGGGGATACAAGAGACCCAGTACTTC.

The V and J genes are TRBV2 and TRBJ2-1; D is possibly TRBD2 (6 bases). V lost 6 bases and J lost 0, with 15 bases in between. The CDR3 loop spans 16 amino acids. Germline assignment: CDR1 SNHLY and CDR2 FYNNEI. In DNA, the CDR3 is TGTGCCAGCAGCGCCGGGGACTCTTCCTCCTACAATGAGCAGTTCTTC. Translating it yields CASSAGDSSSYNEQFF.

The chain has TRBV30 and TRBJ1-4; perhaps TRBD1 as D (6 bases). This CDR3 has 15 residues. Trimming took off 4 bases at V and 4 bases at J, with 16 bases between the two ends. Germline assignment: CDR1 GTSNPN and CDR2 SVGIG (reference sequence). Here the CDR3 DNA reads TGTGCCTGGAACTTCCCCAGGGGTGGTAATGAAAAACTGTTTTTT. Protein sequence: CAWNFPRGGNEKLFF.

The V call is TRBV28, the J call TRBJ1-1; D not resolved. The CDR3 loop spans 13 amino acids. The V and J ends lost 3 bases and 1 base respectively, with 6 bases between them. Germline V gene lookup returns CDR1 MDHEN and CDR2 SYDVKM. CDR3 sequence (DNA): TGTGCCAGCAGTTTTGTACAGAACACTGAAGCTTTCTTT. Translation: CASSFVQNTEAFF.

The rearrangement uses TRBV2 and TRBJ2-4; 8 bases are a match to TRBD2. The germline CDR1 and CDR2 sequences are SNHLY and FYNNEI. The CDR3 loop spans 15 amino acids. V lost 8 bases to trimming and J lost 8 bases; unmatched junction nucleotides: 14. CDR3 nucleotides: TGTGCCAGCCTACATCTCGGGGGGGCCGATGACATTCAGTACTTC. This gives the protein CASLHLGGADDIQYF.

The chain joins TRBV4-1 to TRBJ2-3; 15 nucleotides align to TRBD2. The CDR3 length is 16 residues. The V gene end was trimmed by 9 bases and the J gene end by 2 bases; junction bases not matched to a gene: 6. CDR1 is MGHRA, CDR2 YSYEKL, per germline. The chain's CDR3 is CASRGTSGGTTDTQYF. CDR3 nucleotides: TGCGCCAGTAGAGGGACTAGCGGGGGGACCACAGATACGCAGTATTTT.

The rearrangement joins TRBV7-3 to TRBJ2-3; 13 bases line up with TRBD2. Germline CDR1 is SGHTA and CDR2 is FQGTGA. This CDR3 spans 15 amino acids. J was trimmed by 5 bases and V by 5 bases; bases with no gene match: 4. The CDR3 region is CASSPRTSGRDTQYF. The CDR3 DNA reads TGTGCCAGCAGCCCCCGGACTAGCGGGAGAGATACGCAGTATTTT.

This sequence joins TRBV20-1 and TRBJ1-1, with 7 bases matching TRBD1. CDR3 length equals 11 residues. The V segment lost 5 bases and the J segment 4 bases; nucleotides outside the gene matches: 1. Germline V gene data show CDR1 as DFQATT and CDR2 as SNEGSKA (reference sequence). The CDR3 loop is CSAGTATEAFF. The CDR3 DNA reads TGCAGTGCTGGGACAGCCACTGAAGCTTTCTTT.

This clone was observed once. This chain links TRBV4-2 with TRBJ2-7; 11 bases are shared with TRBD2. This CDR3 contains 18 residues. Trimming at V came to 0 bases and at J to 3 bases, leaving 10 bases not matched to a gene. Germline loops: CDR1 LGHNA, CDR2 YNFKEQ. The CDR3 DNA follows: TGTGCCAGCAGCCAAGATCTCTCACTAGCGGGGGATTTCTACGAGCAGTACTTC. Translation: CASSQDLSLAGDFYEQYF.

The chain joins TRBV5-6 to TRBJ2-7, with 8 bases matching TRBD2. J was trimmed by 2 bases and V by 1 base; bases with no gene match: 2. The germline V gene has CDR1 SGHDT and CDR2 YYEEEE. The CDR3 is made up of 14 amino acids. Written as DNA, the CDR3 is TGTGCCAGCAGCTTGATCGGGAGGGCCTACGAGCAGTACTTC. It codes for CASSLIGRAYEQYF.

The chain recombines TRBV6-5 with TRBJ1-5; possibly TRBD1 for D (6 bases). Trimming left V 6 bases short and J 5 bases short, with 14 bases between. CDR1 is MNHEY and CDR2 is SVGAGI in the germline V gene. This CDR3 has 14 amino acids. The CDR3 DNA sequence: TGTGCCAGCAGCCCCCAGGACAGTTATCAGCCCCAGCATTTT. Its protein is CASSPQDSYQPQHF.

The chain employs TRBV28 and TRBJ1-1; unclear D gene. Germline V CDR1 and CDR2: MDHEN, SYDVKM. This CDR3 has 14 amino acids. Trimming left V 7 bases short and J 0 bases short, with 12 bases between. CDR3 sequence: CASTLDGLNTEAFF. CDR3 DNA sequence: TGTGCCAGCACCTTAGACGGGTTGAACACTGAAGCTTTCTTT. Variable domain in full (rest from reference TRBV28 and TRBJ1-1): DVKVTQSSRYLVKRTGEKVFLECVQDMDHENMFWYRQDPGLGLRLIYFSYDVKMKEKGDIPEGYSVSREKKERFSLILESASTNQTSMYLCASTLDGLNTEAFFGQGTRLTVV.

The rearrangement joins TRBV2 to TRBJ1-4, with unresolved D. Per the germline V gene, CDR1 is SNHLY and CDR2 is FYNNEI. Trimming removed 6 bases at V and 2 bases at J, with 13 bases between. The CDR3 runs 15 residues. The CDR3 loop reads CASSGDGVTNEKLFF. CDR3 in DNA: TGTGCCAGCAGCGGCGACGGGGTGACTAATGAAAAACTGTTTTTT.

The CDR3 loop reads CASSYDRAGETQYF. The DNA of the CDR3 is TGTGCCAGCAGTTACGACAGGGCAGGGGAGACCCAGTACTTC. The V gene is TRBV6-6, the J gene TRBJ2-5, with 7 nucleotides matching TRBD1. J gave up 5 bases and V 2 bases, and 5 bases lay outside the gene matches. CDR1 and CDR2 from the germline V gene are MNHNY and SVGAGI (reference sequence). The CDR3 runs to 14 residues.

The rearrangement uses TRBV18 and TRBJ1-4, with D possibly TRBD1 on 5 matching bases. The CDR3 has 16 residues. Germline loops: CDR1 KGHSH, CDR2 LQKENI. Trimming took off 6 bases at V and 8 bases at J, with 22 bases between the two ends. In DNA, the CDR3 is TGTGCCAGCTCGATCAGGGAGGCCAGTTATTCCGAAAAACTGTTTTTT. As protein: CASSIREASYSEKLFF. Supplemented by reference TRBV18 and TRBJ1-4, the full variable domain reads NAGVMQNPRHLVRRRGQEARLRCSPMKGHSHVYWYRQLPEEGLKFMVYLQKENIIDESGMPKERFSAEFPKEGPSILRIQQVVRGDSAAYFCASSIREASYSEKLFFGSGTQLSVL.

This clone was observed a single time. The chain is built from TRBV30 and TRBJ1-6, with 7 bases that match TRBD1. The V gene's germline CDR1 is GTSNPN and CDR2 SVGIG (reference sequence). Trimming at V came to 5 bases and at J to 8 bases, leaving 6 bases not matched to a gene. CDR3 length equals 13 residues. CDR3 sequence: CAWATGLDSPLHF. CDR3 bases: TGTGCCTGGGCGACAGGGTTAGATTCACCCCTCCACTTT.